A selection of T cell receptor beta chains follows, all from one sample in a study of PD-1 blockade in classical Hodgkin lymphoma. Profiled with immunoSEQ multiplex PCR; TCRdb holds only in-frame clones, not every one. The table shows approximately 9,000 clones, with 85% to 90% occurring only once. The sample taken for sequencing was CD8+ T cells from blood. The source of these receptors is a human donor with classical Hodgkin lymphoma. The CDR3 runs from the conserved cysteine through the conserved F or W. D genes are given only for firm matches. The size field is filled for only some rows; it gives once, few, many or a size class.

cdr3_length clone_size j_call d_call v_call cdr3_nt cdr3_aa
19 once TRBJ2-3 TRBD2 TRBV7-9 TGTGCCAGCAGCCCAGGGACTAGCGGGGGGTATATCTACACAGATACGCAGTATTTT CASSPGTSGGYIYTDTQYF
17 NA TRBJ2-2 NA TRBV4-3 TGCGCCAGCAGCCAAGATCTGGCAATTTGGAACACCGGGGAGCTGTTTTTT CASSQDLAIWNTGELFF
16 NA TRBJ2-2 NA TRBV7-9 TGTGCCAGCAGCTTAGTTCGCGGGCCCAGCACCGGGGAGCTGTTTTTT CASSLVRGPSTGELFF
14 NA TRBJ2-7 TRBD1 TRBV5-1 TGCGCCAGCACCGACAGGGTAGGGTCCTACGAGCAGTACTTC CASTDRVGSYEQYF
15 few TRBJ1-1 TRBD1 TRBV19 TGTGCCAGTAGTTCTCGGACAGGGCCGAACACTGAAGCTTTCTTT CASSSRTGPNTEAFF
15 NA TRBJ2-3 TRBD2 TRBV7-2 TGTGCCAGCAGCGCTTCGGGGGGGGTCACAGATACGCAGTATTTT CASSASGGVTDTQYF
18 NA TRBJ2-7 TRBD1 TRBV25-1 TGTGCCAGCAGTGATCGGGTTGCCGGGACAGGGAATCTATACGAGCAGTACTTC CASSDRVAGTGNLYEQYF
15 NA TRBJ2-1 TRBD2 TRBV9 TGTGCCAGCAGCGTGGCGGGGGGACCCTACAATGAGCAGTTCTTC CASSVAGGPYNEQFF
12 NA TRBJ1-2 NA TRBV30 TGTGCCTGGGAGACACCTAACTATGGCTACACCTTC CAWETPNYGYTF
16 once TRBJ2-7 NA TRBV7-9 TGTGCCAGCAGCTCCGGGACAAGGACCTTCTCCTACGAGCAGTACTTC CASSSGTRTFSYEQYF
16 NA TRBJ2-7 TRBD1 TRBV29-1 TGCAGCGTTGTTTTCGGTCAACAGGGGATTCGGTACGAGCAGTACTTC CSVVFGQQGIRYEQYF
16 NA TRBJ2-5 NA TRBV27 TGTGCCAGCAGTTTAAAGGGGTACGGGGGAAGGGAGACCCAGTACTTC CASSLKGYGGRETQYF
16 NA TRBJ2-1 TRBD2 TRBV27 TGTGCCAGCAGTCCTCTAAGTGCGGGGGGACACAATGAGCAGTTCTTC CASSPLSAGGHNEQFF
14 once TRBJ1-4 NA TRBV7-9 TGTGCCAGCAGCTCCGAGACCACAGGGGAAAAACTGTTTTTT CASSSETTGEKLFF
15 NA TRBJ2-5 NA TRBV9 TGTGCCAGCAGCTACAGGGACCGTTCGGGAGAGACCCAGTACTTC CASSYRDRSGETQYF
13 few TRBJ2-7 NA TRBV5-4 TGTGCCAGCAGCACCGGGTCGATCTACGAGCAGTACTTC CASSTGSIYEQYF
14 NA TRBJ2-1 NA TRBV9 TGTGCCAGCAGCGCCTTCGGGGGAGCTGGTGAGCAGTTCTTC CASSAFGGAGEQFF
14 NA TRBJ2-7 TRBD2 TRBV5-1 TGCGCCAGCAGCTTTGAACTAGCGGTCGACGAGCAGTACTTC CASSFELAVDEQYF
15 NA TRBJ2-1 NA TRBV5-6 TGTGCCAGCAGCCTCCGGGGTCGTGGGACACACAAGCAGTTCTTC CASSLRGRGTHKQFF
13 NA TRBJ2-5 TRBD2 TRBV5-1 TGCGCCAGCAGCTTGCCTAGCGGAGAGACCCAGTACTTC CASSLPSGETQYF
15 NA TRBJ1-6 NA TRBV6-6 TGTGCCAGCAGTTACGTAGAGGGAGTGAATTCACCCCTCCACTTT CASSYVEGVNSPLHF
14 NA TRBJ2-5 TRBD1 TRBV29-1 TGCAGCGTTGAGGGACAGGGGGCAGCGGAGACCCAGTACTTC CSVEGQGAAETQYF
13 NA TRBJ1-2 NA TRBV27 TGTGCCAGCAGTTTAGGCAGGAGCAAAACGTACACCTTC CASSLGRSKTYTF
13 NA TRBJ1-1 TRBD1 TRBV19 TGTGCCAGTTGGGACAGTCTGAACACTGAAGCTTTCTTT CASWDSLNTEAFF
15 once TRBJ2-7 NA TRBV7-2 TGTGCCAGCAGCTCGAGCCGGGGGTACTCCTACGAGCAGTACTTC CASSSSRGYSYEQYF
17 NA TRBJ2-2 TRBD1 TRBV7-9 TGTGCCAGCAGCTCCAAACCCTGGGACAGAAGCACCGGGGAGCTGTTTTTT CASSSKPWDRSTGELFF
14 NA TRBJ2-7 NA TRBV27 TGTGCCAGCAGTTCACCCCACAGGGTCGGCGAGCAGTACTTC CASSSPHRVGEQYF
11 NA TRBJ2-1 NA TRBV19 TGTGCCAGTAGTATAACCAATGAGCAGTTCTTC CASSITNEQFF
14 NA TRBJ2-7 TRBD1 TRBV18 TGTGCCAGCTCAGAGACAGGGGGCAGCTACGAGCAGTACTTC CASSETGGSYEQYF
14 NA TRBJ2-7 NA TRBV28 TGTGCCAGCACCTTGACAAACTTGCCCTACGAGCAGTACTTC CASTLTNLPYEQYF
13 NA TRBJ2-7 NA TRBV28 TGTGCCAGCAGTTCTCGGGACGACTACGAGCAGTACTTC CASSSRDDYEQYF
13 NA TRBJ2-4 NA TRBV25-1 TGTGCCAGCAGTGCTAAAAGGGCCGTCATTCAGTACTTC CASSAKRAVIQYF
18 NA TRBJ2-5 NA TRBV21-1 NA CASSKEVAGGNLKETQYF
14 NA TRBJ1-1 NA TRBV9 TGTGCCAGCACCAGCAGGGCAGCCGGAACTGAAGCTTTCTTT CASTSRAAGTEAFF
15 NA TRBJ1-6 NA TRBV6-1 TGTGCCAGCTGCCTCCTCAGATGGGATAATTCACCCCTCCACTTT CASCLLRWDNSPLHF
14 NA TRBJ2-7 NA TRBV5-1 TGCGCCAGCAGCCCACAACAGGGTTTTTACGAGCAGTACTTC CASSPQQGFYEQYF
11 NA TRBJ2-3 NA TRBV19 TGTGCCAGTTGTCTCGGAGATACGCAGTATTTT CASCLGDTQYF
14 NA TRBJ2-2 NA TRBV5-6 TGTGCCAGCAGCTACGTAACAAACACCGGGGAGCTGTTTTTT CASSYVTNTGELFF
13 NA TRBJ1-1 NA TRBV4-3 TGCGCCAGCAGCCAAGACTGGGGGGTAGAAGCTTTCTTT CASSQDWGVEAFF
14 NA TRBJ1-4 NA TRBV7-9 TGTGCCAGCAGTTTGGGGGACGGACTAGGAAAACTGTTTTTT CASSLGDGLGKLFF
15 NA TRBJ2-1 NA TRBV4-1 TGCGCCAGCAGCCAAGTGGGGGACTCCTACAATGAGCAGTTCTTC CASSQVGDSYNEQFF
15 once TRBJ2-2 NA TRBV4-3 TGCGCCAGCAGCCAAGATCTTAAGGGCACCGGGGAGCTGTTTTTT CASSQDLKGTGELFF
16 few TRBJ1-5 NA TRBV19 TGTGCCAGTAGTTCTTTCCGGGACGGTCACAATCAGCCCCAGCATTTT CASSSFRDGHNQPQHF
15 NA TRBJ2-1 NA TRBV7-7 TGTGCCAGCAGCCCCGGGCCGGTGGGCCAAAATGAGCAGTTCTTC CASSPGPVGQNEQFF
14 NA TRBJ2-1 TRBD1 TRBV28 TGTGCCAGCAGTTTAAGGGCGAGACAGGGGGCCCAGTTCTTC CASSLRARQGAQFF
15 NA TRBJ2-5 TRBD2 TRBV19 TGTGCCAGTAGTATAATAGCGGGGGTTCGGGAGACCCAGTACTTC CASSIIAGVRETQYF
12 NA TRBJ1-1 NA TRBV9 TGTGCCAGCAGCGTATCCGGGAAGGAAGCTTTCTTT CASSVSGKEAFF
15 NA TRBJ2-7 TRBD2 TRBV28 TGTGCCAGCAGTGTCGGACTAGCGGTTACCTACGAGCAGTACTTC CASSVGLAVTYEQYF
15 NA TRBJ2-7 NA TRBV27 TGTGCCAGCAGTTTTTTAGGGGGGGGGTCCTACGAGCAGTACTTC CASSFLGGGSYEQYF
14 NA TRBJ2-7 TRBD1 TRBV27 TGTGCCAGCAGTCACCGGGACAGGGGCACCGAGCAGTACTTC CASSHRDRGTEQYF
13 NA TRBJ2-1 NA TRBV2 TGTGCCAGCAAGGGGGGCGGTCAAAATGAGCAGTTCTTC CASKGGGQNEQFF
16 NA TRBJ2-1 TRBD1 TRBV7-9 TGTGCCAGCAGCCCAGCACGGACAGGGGTAGGGAATGAGCAGTTCTTC CASSPARTGVGNEQFF
15 NA TRBJ2-7 NA TRBV6-5 TGTGCCAGCAGTTACTCGGACAGATCTCCCTACGAGCAGTACTTC CASSYSDRSPYEQYF
13 NA TRBJ2-2 TRBD2 TRBV6-5 TGTGCCAGCAGAGCGGGGGGGACCGGGGAGCTGTTTTTT CASRAGGTGELFF
17 NA TRBJ2-1 NA TRBV7-2 TGTGCCAGCAGCTTAGCGACAGGTCTAAGGTCCTACAATGAGCAGTTCTTC CASSLATGLRSYNEQFF
13 NA TRBJ2-3 NA TRBV7-9 TGTGCCAGCAGCTTAGAAGGTCCAGATACGCAGTATTTT CASSLEGPDTQYF
13 NA TRBJ1-5 TRBD1 TRBV11-2 TGTGCCAGCAGCAAGACAGGGGCGAAGCCCCAGCATTTT CASSKTGAKPQHF
14 NA TRBJ2-1 NA TRBV9 TGTGCCAGCAGCGTTACAGGCTCCTACAATGAGCAGTTCTTC CASSVTGSYNEQFF
15 NA TRBJ1-2 NA TRBV4-3 TGCGCCAGCAGCCAAGGTTGGGACACAGGCTATGGCTACACCTTC CASSQGWDTGYGYTF